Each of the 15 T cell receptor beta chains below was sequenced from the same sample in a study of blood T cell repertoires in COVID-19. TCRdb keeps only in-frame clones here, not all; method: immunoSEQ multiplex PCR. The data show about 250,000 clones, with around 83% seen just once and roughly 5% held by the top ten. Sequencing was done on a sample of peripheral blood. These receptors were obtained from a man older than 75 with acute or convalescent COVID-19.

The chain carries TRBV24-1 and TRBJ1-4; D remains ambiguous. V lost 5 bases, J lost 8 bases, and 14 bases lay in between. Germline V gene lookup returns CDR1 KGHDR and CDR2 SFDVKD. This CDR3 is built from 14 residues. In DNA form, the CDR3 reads TGTGCCACCAGTGGAACAGATCCCAGGGAAAAACTGTTTTTT. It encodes CATSGTDPREKLFF.

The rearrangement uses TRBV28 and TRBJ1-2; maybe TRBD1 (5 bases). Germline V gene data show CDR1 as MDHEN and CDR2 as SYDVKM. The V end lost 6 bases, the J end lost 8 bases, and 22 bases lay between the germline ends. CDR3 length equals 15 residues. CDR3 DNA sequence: TGTGCCAGCAGAAACCCGGGACCGGCGGGGAGCGGCTACACCTTC. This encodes CASRNPGPAGSGYTF.

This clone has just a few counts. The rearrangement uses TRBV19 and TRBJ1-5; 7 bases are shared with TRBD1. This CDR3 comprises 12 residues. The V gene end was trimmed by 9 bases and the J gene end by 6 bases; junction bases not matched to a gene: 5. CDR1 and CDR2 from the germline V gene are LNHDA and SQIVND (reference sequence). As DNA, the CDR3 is TGTGCCAGCACAGGGGCAAGTCAGCCCCAGCATTTT. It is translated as CASTGASQPQHF.

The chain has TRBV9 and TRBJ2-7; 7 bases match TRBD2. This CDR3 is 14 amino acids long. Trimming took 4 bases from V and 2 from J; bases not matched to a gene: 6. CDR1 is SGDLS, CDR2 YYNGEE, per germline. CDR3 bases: TGTGCCAGCAGCACCATGGGAGGGGCCTACGAGCAGTACTTC. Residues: CASSTMGGAYEQYF.

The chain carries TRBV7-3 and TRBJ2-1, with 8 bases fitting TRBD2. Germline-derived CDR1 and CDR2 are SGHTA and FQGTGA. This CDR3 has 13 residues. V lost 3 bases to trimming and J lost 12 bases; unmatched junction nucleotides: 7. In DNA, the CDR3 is TGTGCCAGCAGCTTGATGACTAGCGAGGTGCAGTTCTTC. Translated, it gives CASSLMTSEVQFF.

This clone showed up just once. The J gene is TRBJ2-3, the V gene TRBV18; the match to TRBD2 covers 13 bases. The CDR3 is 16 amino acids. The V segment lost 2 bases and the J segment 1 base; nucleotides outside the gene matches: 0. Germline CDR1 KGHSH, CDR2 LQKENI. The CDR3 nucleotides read TGTGCCAGCTCACCAGGGACTAGCGGGGGCACAGATACGCAGTATTTT. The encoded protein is CASSPGTSGGTDTQYF.

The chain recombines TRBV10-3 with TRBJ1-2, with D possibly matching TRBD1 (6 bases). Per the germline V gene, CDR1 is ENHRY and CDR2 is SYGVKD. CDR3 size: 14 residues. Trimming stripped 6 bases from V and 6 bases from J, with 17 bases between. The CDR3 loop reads CAIRTRGGVDGYTF. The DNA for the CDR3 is TGTGCCATCAGGACCAGGGGTGGGGTTGATGGCTACACCTTC.

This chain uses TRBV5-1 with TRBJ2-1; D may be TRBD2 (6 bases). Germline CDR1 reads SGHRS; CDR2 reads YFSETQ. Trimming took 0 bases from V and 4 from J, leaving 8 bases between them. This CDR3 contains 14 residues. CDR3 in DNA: TGCGCCAGCAGCTTGGTAGCGGTGTACAATGAGCAGTTCTTC. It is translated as CASSLVAVYNEQFF.

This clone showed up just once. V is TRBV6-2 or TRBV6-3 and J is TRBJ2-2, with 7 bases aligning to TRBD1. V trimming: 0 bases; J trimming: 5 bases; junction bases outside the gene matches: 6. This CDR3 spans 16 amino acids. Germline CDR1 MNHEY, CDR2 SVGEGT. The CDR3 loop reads CASSYSTGARTGELFF. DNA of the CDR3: TGTGCCAGCAGTTACTCTACAGGGGCTAGGACCGGGGAGCTGTTTTTT.

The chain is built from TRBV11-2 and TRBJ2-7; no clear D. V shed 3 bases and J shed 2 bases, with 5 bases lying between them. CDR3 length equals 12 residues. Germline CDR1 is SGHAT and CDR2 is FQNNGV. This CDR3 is CASSFPTYEQYF. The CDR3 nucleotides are TGTGCCAGCAGCTTCCCCACCTACGAGCAGTACTTC.

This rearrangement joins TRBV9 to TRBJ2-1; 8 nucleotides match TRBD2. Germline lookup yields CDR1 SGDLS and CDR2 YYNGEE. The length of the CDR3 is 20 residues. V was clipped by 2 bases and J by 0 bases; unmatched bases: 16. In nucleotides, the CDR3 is TGTGCCAGCAGCGTCTCGAATCACACCGTACTAGCGGTCTCCTACAATGAGCAGTTCTTC. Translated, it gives CASSVSNHTVLAVSYNEQFF.

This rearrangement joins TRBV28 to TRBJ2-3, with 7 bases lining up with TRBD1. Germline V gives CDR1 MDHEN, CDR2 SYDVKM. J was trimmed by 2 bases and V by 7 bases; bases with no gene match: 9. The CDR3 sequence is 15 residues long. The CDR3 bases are TGTGCCAGCACTGGGGGCAGGGGGTACACAGATACGCAGTATTTT. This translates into CASTGGRGYTDTQYF. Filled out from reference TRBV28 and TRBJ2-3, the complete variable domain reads DVKVTQSSRYLVKRTGEKVFLECVQDMDHENMFWYRQDPGLGLRLIYFSYDVKMKEKGDIPEGYSVSREKKERFSLILESASTNQTSMYLCASTGGRGYTDTQYFGPGTRLTVL.

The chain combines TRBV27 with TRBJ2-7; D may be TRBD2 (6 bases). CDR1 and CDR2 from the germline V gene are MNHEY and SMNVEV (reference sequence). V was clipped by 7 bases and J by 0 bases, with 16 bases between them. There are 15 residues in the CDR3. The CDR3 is CASTLLGGRSYEQYF. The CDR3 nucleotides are TGTGCCAGCACCTTACTGGGAGGCCGCTCCTACGAGCAGTACTTC.

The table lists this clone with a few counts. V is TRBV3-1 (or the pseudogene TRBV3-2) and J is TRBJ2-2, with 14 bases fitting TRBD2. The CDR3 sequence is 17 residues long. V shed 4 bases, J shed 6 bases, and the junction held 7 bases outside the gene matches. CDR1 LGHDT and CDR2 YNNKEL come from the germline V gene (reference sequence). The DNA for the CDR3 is TGTGCCAGCAGCCGGGGACTAGCGGGAGTCGGGGCCGGGGAGCTGTTTTTT. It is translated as CASSRGLAGVGAGELFF.

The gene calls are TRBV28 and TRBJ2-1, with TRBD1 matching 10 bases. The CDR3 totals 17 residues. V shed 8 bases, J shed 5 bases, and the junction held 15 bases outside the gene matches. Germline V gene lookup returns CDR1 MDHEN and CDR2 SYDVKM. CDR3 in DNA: TGTGCCAGCCCTCCTCCCCCGGGGACAGGGGCGGACAATGAGCAGTTCTTC. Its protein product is CASPPPPGTGADNEQFF.